This T cell receptor beta chain was sequenced in a study of OX40 agonist ivuxolimab in advanced cancers. Findings and caveats of the study: Among T cells, CD8+ cells averaged more expanded clones than CD4+ cells.

This clone was observed a single time. Its target is not known. The CDR3 is made up of 14 amino acids. The V end was cut by 5 bases, the J end by 0 bases, with 11 bases between. Looked up from germline, CDR1 is MNHEY and CDR2 is SVGAGI. TCRdb's copy holds only in-frame clones and misses some; the assay was immunoSEQ multiplex PCR. The data show 50,000 to 70,000 clones, 84% seen once. The chain carries TRBV6-5 and TRBJ2-7; D not certain. The sequence came from an adult with an advanced solid tumor such as melanoma, head and neck, liver or kidney cancer. The material sequenced was CD4+ or CD8+ T cells sorted from blood, taken in a trial of the OX40 agonist ivuxolimab. The CDR3 region has the DNA TGTGCCAGCAGTACCCGTGTGAGCTCCTACGAGCAGTACTTC. It encodes CASSTRVSSYEQYF.